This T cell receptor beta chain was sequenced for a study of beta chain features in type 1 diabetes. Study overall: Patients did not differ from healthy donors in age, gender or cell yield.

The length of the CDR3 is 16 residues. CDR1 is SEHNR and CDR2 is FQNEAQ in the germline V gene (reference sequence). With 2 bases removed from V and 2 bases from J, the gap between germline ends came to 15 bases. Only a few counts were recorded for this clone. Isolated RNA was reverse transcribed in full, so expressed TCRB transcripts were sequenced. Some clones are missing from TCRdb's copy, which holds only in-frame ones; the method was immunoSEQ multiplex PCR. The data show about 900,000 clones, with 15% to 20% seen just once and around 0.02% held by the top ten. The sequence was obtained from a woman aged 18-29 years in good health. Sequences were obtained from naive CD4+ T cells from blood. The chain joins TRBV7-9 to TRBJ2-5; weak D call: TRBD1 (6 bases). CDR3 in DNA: TGTGCCAGCAGCTTACACAGGGCGAGGCGGCAAGAGACCCAGTACTTC. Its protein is CASSLHRARRQETQYF.